This T cell receptor beta chain originates from a study of control samples from healthy donors and cancer patients. Using immunoSEQ multiplex PCR, the repertoire was profiled, and TCRdb retains in-frame clones only, with some absent. In the table there are 150,000 or so clones, approximately 94% of which are singletons. This sequence originates from a man aged 40-55 years in good health. The sequenced sample consisted of blood.

The CDR3 DNA is TGTGCCAGCAGCTTCGTAGGTGAGCAGTTCTTC. Protein sequence: CASSFVGEQFF. The V call is TRBV7-9, the J call TRBJ2-1; D is undetermined. The germline V gene encodes CDR1 SEHNR and CDR2 FQNEAQ (reference sequence). Trimming shortened V by 3 bases and J by 9 bases, and 6 bases separated the two germline ends. The CDR3 extends over 11 amino acids.